Listed below are T cell receptor beta chains from one sample, sequenced in a study of T cell responses to AZD1222 COVID-19 vaccine. The method was immunoSEQ multiplex PCR; TCRdb's version includes in-frame clones alone and lacks a portion of them. The sample holds some 200,000 clones, approximately 91% seen once. This specimen consisted of peripheral blood, obtained 28 days after the second AZD1222 dose. The receptors come from an adult who received the AZD1222 COVID-19 vaccine. The CDR3 runs from the conserved cysteine through the conserved F or W. A D gene is named only where the DNA matches it firmly. The size entry is marked missing in some rows and otherwise reads once, few, many or a size class.

V gene: TRBV11-1; clone size: once; D gene: .; J gene: TRBJ2-7; CDR3 protein: CASSLRRSAVAQYF; CDR3 DNA: TGTGCCAGCAGCTTAAGACGGTCTGCTGTGGCGCAGTACTTC
V gene: TRBV9; clone size: .; D gene: .; J gene: TRBJ2-1; CDR3 protein: CASSDGTSFYNEQFF; CDR3 DNA: TGTGCCAGCAGCGACGGGACCAGCTTTTACAATGAGCAGTTCTTC
V gene: TRBV5-4; clone size: .; D gene: TRBD2; J gene: TRBJ2-7; CDR3 protein: CASNSAGGGNEQYF; CDR3 DNA: TGTGCCAGCAACTCCGCCGGGGGGGGCAACGAGCAGTACTTC
V gene: TRBV10-2; clone size: .; D gene: TRBD1; J gene: TRBJ1-6; CDR3 protein: CASNEQGWDSPLHF; CDR3 DNA: TGCGCCAGCAATGAACAGGGGTGGGATTCACCCCTCCACTTT
V gene: TRBV11-3; clone size: once; D gene: TRBD1; J gene: TRBJ2-7; CDR3 protein: CASSLPGGNYEQYF; CDR3 DNA: TGTGCCAGCAGCTTACCAGGGGGCAACTACGAGCAGTACTTC
V gene: TRBV7-9; clone size: .; D gene: .; J gene: TRBJ1-2; CDR3 protein: CASSPQGLGYGYTF; CDR3 DNA: TGTGCCAGCAGCCCCCAGGGGCTCGGCTATGGCTACACCTTC
V gene: TRBV3-1/TRBV3-2; clone size: .; D gene: .; J gene: TRBJ1-2; CDR3 protein: CASSPSSGFPSQIYGYTF; CDR3 DNA: TGTGCCAGCAGCCCCTCGTCAGGGTTCCCCAGCCAAATTTATGGCTACACCTTC
V gene: TRBV19; clone size: .; D gene: .; J gene: TRBJ1-2; CDR3 protein: CASSIEANYGYTF; CDR3 DNA: TGTGCCAGTAGTATAGAGGCTAACTATGGCTACACCTTC
V gene: TRBV11-2; clone size: .; D gene: .; J gene: TRBJ2-5; CDR3 protein: CASGRNQETQYF; CDR3 DNA: TGTGCCAGCGGGAGAAACCAAGAGACCCAGTACTTC
V gene: TRBV14; clone size: .; D gene: .; J gene: TRBJ2-2; CDR3 protein: CASSPLLPGLGTGELFF; CDR3 DNA: TGTGCCAGCAGCCCCCTCTTGCCAGGCCTGGGCACCGGGGAGCTGTTTTTT
V gene: TRBV7-2; clone size: .; D gene: .; J gene: TRBJ2-2; CDR3 protein: CASSFSEAGELFF; CDR3 DNA: TGTGCCAGCAGCTTTAGCGAAGCCGGGGAGCTGTTTTTT
V gene: TRBV19; clone size: .; D gene: .; J gene: TRBJ1-1; CDR3 protein: CASSSWVYTEAFF; CDR3 DNA: TGTGCCAGTAGTAGTTGGGTGTACACTGAAGCTTTCTTT
V gene: TRBV28; clone size: few; D gene: .; J gene: TRBJ2-4; CDR3 protein: CASSSAGGQSVAKNIQYF; CDR3 DNA: TGTGCCAGCAGTTCCGCCGGGGGACAAAGCGTAGCCAAAAACATTCAGTACTTC
V gene: TRBV14; clone size: once; D gene: .; J gene: TRBJ2-7; CDR3 protein: CASSPNRDSGREQYF; CDR3 DNA: TGTGCCAGCAGCCCAAACCGGGACTCCGGGCGAGAGCAGTACTTC
V gene: TRBV15; clone size: .; D gene: TRBD2; J gene: TRBJ2-3; CDR3 protein: CATSRYRHAGASGTSTDTQYF; CDR3 DNA: TGTGCCACCAGCAGATACAGACATGCCGGGGCTAGCGGGACTAGCACAGATACGCAGTATTTT
V gene: TRBV11-3; clone size: .; D gene: TRBD1; J gene: TRBJ1-2; CDR3 protein: CASSFGTGLNYGYTF; CDR3 DNA: TGTGCCAGCAGCTTTGGGACAGGGCTTAACTATGGCTACACCTTC
V gene: TRBV5-1; clone size: .; D gene: .; J gene: TRBJ1-1; CDR3 protein: CASSLRGTTEAFF; CDR3 DNA: TGCGCCAGCAGCTTGCGGGGTACCACTGAAGCTTTCTTT
V gene: TRBV9; clone size: .; D gene: .; J gene: TRBJ2-2; CDR3 protein: CASSTHRGGPNTGELFF; CDR3 DNA: TGTGCCAGCAGCACCCACAGGGGGGGCCCTAACACCGGGGAGCTGTTTTTT
V gene: TRBV7-9; clone size: once; D gene: .; J gene: TRBJ2-1; CDR3 protein: CASSYSGEQFF; CDR3 DNA: TGTGCCAGCAGCTACAGCGGTGAGCAGTTCTTC
V gene: TRBV30; clone size: .; D gene: .; J gene: TRBJ2-2; CDR3 protein: CACGKLNTGELFF; CDR3 DNA: TGTGCCTGCGGGAAATTGAACACCGGGGAGCTGTTTTTT
V gene: TRBV6-5; clone size: .; D gene: TRBD1; J gene: TRBJ2-5; CDR3 protein: CASGTGVATQYF; CDR3 DNA: TGTGCCAGCGGGACAGGGGTGGCGACCCAGTACTTC
V gene: TRBV5-1; clone size: once; D gene: .; J gene: TRBJ1-1; CDR3 protein: CASSVSAGPITEAFF; CDR3 DNA: TGCGCCAGCAGCGTCTCCGCCGGCCCGATCACTGAAGCTTTCTTT
V gene: TRBV3-1/TRBV3-2; clone size: few; D gene: .; J gene: TRBJ1-5; CDR3 protein: CASSLGWQPNQPQHF; CDR3 DNA: TGTGCCAGCAGCCTAGGCTGGCAGCCAAATCAGCCCCAGCATTTT
V gene: TRBV10-2; clone size: .; D gene: TRBD1; J gene: TRBJ2-7; CDR3 protein: CASRRGQPTYEQYF; CDR3 DNA: TGCGCCAGCAGGAGGGGACAGCCGACCTACGAGCAGTACTTC
V gene: TRBV18; clone size: .; D gene: .; J gene: TRBJ2-1; CDR3 protein: CASSSRTGPSYNEQFF; CDR3 DNA: TGTGCCAGCTCATCGCGGACGGGCCCTTCCTACAATGAGCAGTTCTTC
V gene: TRBV28; clone size: .; D gene: .; J gene: TRBJ1-6; CDR3 protein: CASSLAQLNSPLHF; CDR3 DNA: TGTGCCAGCAGTTTAGCACAGTTGAATTCACCCCTCCACTTT